The 27 T cell receptor beta chains in this list originate from one sample, sequenced in a study of shared clonotypes between healthy human individuals. Clones were sequenced by immunoSEQ multiplex PCR, and TCRdb holds only the in-frame ones, with some missing. Among 550,000 to 850,000 clones listed, 55% to 80% were seen once. Sequenced input: memory CD4+ T cells sorted from blood. The subset here: CD45RA-negative fraction. These receptors were collected from a woman in her 30s in good health.

The chain is built from TRBV28 and TRBJ2-1; D call uncertain. Germline V gene sequence: CDR1 MDHEN, CDR2 SYDVKM. The CDR3 has 12 residues. V was pared by 4 bases and J by 6 bases, with 7 bases between. The CDR3: CASSYLVNEQFF. CDR3 DNA: TGTGCCAGCAGTTATCTAGTCAATGAGCAGTTCTTC.

The chain uses TRBV6-1 and TRBJ1-5, with 7 positions matching TRBD1. V shed 8 bases and J 2 bases; nucleotides not matched to a gene: 6. This CDR3 has 14 residues. In germline, CDR1 is MNHNS, CDR2 SASEGT. The DNA for the CDR3 is TGTGCCAGCGGAAGAGGGGGCGGCAATCAGCCCCAGCATTTT. Amino acid sequence: CASGRGGGNQPQHF.

This rearrangement joins TRBV28 to TRBJ2-3; D unclear. Trimming left V 8 bases short and J 2 bases short, with 17 bases between. Germline lookup yields CDR1 MDHEN and CDR2 SYDVKM. CDR3 length equals 15 residues. CDR3 amino acids: CASASSGSLTDTQYF. CDR3 DNA sequence: TGTGCCAGCGCCTCTAGTGGCAGCCTCACAGATACGCAGTATTTT.

J is TRBJ2-1 and V is TRBV20-1; the D is unclear. This CDR3 is 11 amino acids long. V lost 3 bases and J 5 bases, leaving 5 bases between the germline ends. Germline CDR1 DFQATT, CDR2 SNEGSKA (reference sequence). In DNA form, the CDR3 reads TGCAGTGCTAGGAATAACAATGAGCAGTTCTTC. Residues: CSARNNNEQFF.

The chain uses TRBV7-9 and TRBJ1-1; D not resolved. The CDR3 is 14 residues long. V was trimmed by 1 base and J by 5 bases, leaving 11 bases between them. Germline values: CDR1 SEHNR, CDR2 FQNEAQ (reference sequence). This CDR3 reads CASSLGGGYTEAFF. The CDR3 nucleotides are TGTGCCAGCAGCTTAGGGGGTGGATATACTGAAGCTTTCTTT.

The rearrangement uses TRBV7-2 and TRBJ2-1, with a tentative D call TRBD2 (5 bases). CDR1 is SGHTA, CDR2 FQGNSA, per germline. The CDR3 spans 12 residues. The V gene lost 5 bases and the J gene lost 8 bases, with 10 bases spanning the gap. The CDR3 sequence: CASSLRVHEQFF. CDR3 in DNA: TGTGCCAGCAGCCTGCGGGTCCATGAGCAGTTCTTC.

This clone has just a few counts. Other nucleotide sequences in the sample specify the same CDR3. This rearrangement joins TRBV19 to TRBJ1-4; no clear D gene. The CDR3 runs 13 residues. With 5 bases removed from V and 0 bases from J, the gap between germline ends came to 4 bases. Germline-derived CDR1 and CDR2 are LNHDA and SQIVND (reference sequence). The CDR3 here is CASSRATNEKLFF. Here the CDR3 DNA reads TGTGCCAGTAGTCGAGCAACTAATGAAAAACTGTTTTTT.

The chain employs TRBV7-9 and TRBJ1-1; D is undetermined. The germline V and J ends were trimmed by 2 bases and 1 base, with 14 bases remaining between them. The CDR3 totals 16 residues. In germline, CDR1 is SEHNR, CDR2 FQNEAQ (reference sequence). The CDR3 DNA reads TGTGCCAGCAGCTTAAGGGCCTTAGCGAGGAACACTGAAGCTTTCTTT. Translating gives CASSLRALARNTEAFF.

In this sample, this clone turned up a few times. The chain has TRBV27 and TRBJ2-1, with D possibly TRBD2 on 6 matching bases. This CDR3 comprises 15 residues. The ends were cut back, 3 bases at V and 7 bases at J, with 16 bases in the middle. CDR1 MNHEY and CDR2 SMNVEV come from the germline V gene (reference sequence). CDR3 region: CASSFLGSYKNEQFF. The CDR3 nucleotides read TGTGCCAGCAGTTTTCTCGGGAGTTATAAGAATGAGCAGTTCTTC.

On this clone: Other DNA sequences of this sample code for an identical CDR3. The V call is TRBV7-2, the J call TRBJ1-1; D might be TRBD1 (6 bases). V was pared by 5 bases and J by 3 bases, with 10 bases between. The CDR3 covers 13 residues. Germline V gene lookup returns CDR1 SGHTA and CDR2 FQGNSA. The CDR3 bases are TGTGCCAGCAGCCGCAGGACAGACACTGAAGCTTTCTTT. Protein sequence: CASSRRTDTEAFF.

V usage is TRBV5-1 and J usage is TRBJ1-4, with 8 bases identical to TRBD1. The germline V gene has CDR1 SGHRS and CDR2 YFSETQ. V dropped 4 bases and J dropped 8; count of bases not matched to a gene: 7. This CDR3 is 14 amino acids long. The CDR3 is CASSPDRGAEKLFF. DNA of the CDR3: TGCGCCAGCAGCCCAGACAGGGGTGCCGAAAAACTGTTTTTT.

The genes are TRBV5-8 and TRBJ1-5; 7 bases fit TRBD1. This CDR3 comprises 15 residues. Per the germline V gene, CDR1 is SGHTS and CDR2 is YDEGEE. V lost 4 bases, J lost 0 bases, and 4 bases stayed unmatched. The CDR3 sequence is CASSQGQLSNQPQHF. DNA for the CDR3: TGTGCCAGCAGCCAGGGACAGCTTAGCAATCAGCCCCAGCATTTT.

To note about this clone: Different DNA sequences within this sample yield the same CDR3. V is TRBV6-6 and J is TRBJ2-7, with D possibly being TRBD2 (5 bases). The CDR3 contains 12 residues. Trimming took off 6 bases at V and 4 bases at J, with 10 bases between the two ends. The V gene's germline CDR1 is MNHNY and CDR2 SVGAGI (reference sequence). CDR3 in DNA: TGTGCCAGCAGCCCCGGCGGGTACGAGCAGTACTTC. Amino acids: CASSPGGYEQYF.

This clone was seen at least ten times. This rearrangement joins TRBV2 to TRBJ2-3; 7 nucleotides agree with TRBD2. The length of the CDR3 is 13 residues. The ends lost 10 bases at V and 2 bases at J; junction bases unmatched: 6. Germline CDR1 reads SNHLY; CDR2 reads FYNNEI. The CDR3 sequence: CAIPGTTTDTQYF. For the CDR3, the DNA is TGTGCCATACCCGGGACTACCACAGATACGCAGTATTTT.

This clone was observed a few times. V gene TRBV5-1 combines with J gene TRBJ2-7; the match to TRBD1 covers 8 bases. The CDR3 is made up of 15 amino acids. V shed 4 bases, J shed 4 bases, and the junction held 10 bases outside the gene matches. CDR1 and CDR2 from the germline V gene are SGHRS and YFSETQ. CDR3 nucleotides: TGCGCCAGCAGCATACAGGGGGTAGGATCGTACGAGCAGTACTTC. Protein sequence: CASSIQGVGSYEQYF.

Points on this clone: Other DNA sequences in the same sample also yield this CDR3. The rearrangement links TRBV19 to TRBJ1-2; weak D call: TRBD1 (5 bases). V was pared by 5 bases and J by 4 bases, with 5 bases between. Germline CDR1 reads LNHDA; CDR2 reads SQIVND (reference sequence). The CDR3 length is 11 residues. The CDR3 region is CASSQGYGYTF. Written as DNA, the CDR3 is TGTGCCAGTAGTCAGGGCTATGGCTACACCTTC. The full variable domain, rest sourced from reference TRBV19 and TRBJ1-2, is DGGITQSPKYLFRKEGQNVTLSCEQNLNHDAMYWYRQDPGQGLRLIYYSQIVNDFQKGDIAEGYSVSREKKESFPLTVTSAQKNPTAFYLCASSQGYGYTFGSGTRLTVV.

This clone appeared once. The rearrangement uses TRBV10-1 and TRBJ2-5, with D perhaps TRBD2 (6 bases). Trimming pared 1 base from V and 0 bases from J, leaving 9 bases between. Per germline, CDR1 WNHNN and CDR2 SYGVQD (reference sequence). The CDR3 length is 15 residues. The CDR3, as DNA: TGCGCCAGCAGTGAGTGGGGAGGAGACCAAGAGACCCAGTACTTC. As protein: CASSEWGGDQETQYF.

The J gene is TRBJ1-2, the V gene TRBV28, with D unclear. This CDR3 is built from 13 residues. From germline, CDR1 is MDHEN and CDR2 SYDVKM. Trimming left V 6 bases short and J 7 bases short, with 15 bases between. CDR3 nucleotide sequence: TGTGCCAGCAGGAGGACGGCCTCCTCTGGCTACACCTTC. It translates to CASRRTASSGYTF.

V usage is TRBV5-4 and J usage is TRBJ2-2; the D is unclear. V lost 1 base and J 3 bases, leaving 1 base between the germline ends. This CDR3 spans 12 amino acids. The germline V gene encodes CDR1 SGHNT and CDR2 YYREEE (reference sequence). CDR3 region: CASSLYTGELFF. CDR3 DNA: TGTGCCAGCAGCTTGTACACCGGGGAGCTGTTTTTT. Drawing the rest from reference TRBV5-4 and TRBJ2-2, the complete variable domain is ETGVTQSPTHLIKTRGQQVTLRCSSQSGHNTVSWYQQALGQGPQFIFQYYREEENGRGNFPPRFSGLQFPNYSSELNVNALELDDSALYLCASSLYTGELFFGEGSRLTVL.

V usage is TRBV5-1 and J usage is TRBJ2-3, with D possibly TRBD1 on 6 matching bases. The CDR3 extends over 16 amino acids. Germline V CDR1 and CDR2: SGHRS, YFSETQ. Deletions cut 2 bases from V and 4 bases from J, with 17 bases between. The CDR3 DNA is TGCGCCAGCAGCTTTTTGCTATCACAGGGTCCAGATACGCAGTATTTT. It codes for CASSFLLSQGPDTQYF.

This chain joins TRBV4-1 and TRBJ1-4; perhaps TRBD1 as D (5 bases). CDR1 is MGHRA, CDR2 YSYEKL, per germline. This CDR3 region has 15 residues. The ends were cut back, 1 base at V and 0 bases at J, with 6 bases in the middle. The CDR3 loop is CASSQGTTTNEKLFF. Here the CDR3 DNA reads TGCGCCAGCAGCCAAGGGACAACAACTAATGAAAAACTGTTTTTT.

This clone was seen a handful of times. The chain combines TRBV7-9 with TRBJ2-1; D remains unclear. CDR3 length equals 13 residues. CDR1 and CDR2 (germline): SEHNR, FQNEAQ (reference sequence). V shed 10 bases and J shed 2 bases, with 12 bases lying between them. CDR3: CATPTRTYNEQFF. In DNA, the CDR3 is TGTGCCACCCCCACAAGGACCTACAATGAGCAGTTCTTC.

With regard to this clone: This CDR3 is also generated by other DNA sequences in the sample. V and J are TRBV7-2 and TRBJ1-1, with 9 bases lining up with TRBD1. Losses at the gene ends were 1 base for V and 3 bases for J; bases not matched to a gene: 0. CDR1 is SGHTA and CDR2 is FQGNSA in the germline V gene. The CDR3 has 14 residues. The CDR3 DNA sequence: TGTGCCAGCAGCTTAGGACAGGGGGACACTGAAGCTTTCTTT. Protein product: CASSLGQGDTEAFF.

The J gene is TRBJ2-5, the V gene TRBV15, with 7 bases aligning to TRBD2. Germline CDR1 LNHNV, CDR2 YYDKDF (reference sequence). V lost 3 bases and J lost 1; bases outside the gene matches: 5. The CDR3 is 15 amino acids. In DNA, the CDR3 is TGTGCCACCAGCAGGCCCTCGGGGGGCCAAGAGACCCAGTACTTC. This translates into CATSRPSGGQETQYF.

This clone appeared a few times. The chain has TRBV28 and TRBJ2-5; D might be TRBD2 (6 bases). With the DNA end fitting TRBJ2-7 better, the J assignment may be wrong. This CDR3 has 14 residues. CDR1 and CDR2 from the germline V gene are MDHEN and SYDVKM. The CDR3 bases are TGTGCCAGCAGAACCGGGACTGAGGCCTACGAGCAGTACTTC. Its translation is CASRTGTEAYEQYF.

The chain joins TRBV4-1 to TRBJ2-1, with 7 nucleotides matching TRBD1. The CDR3 extends over 12 amino acids. Germline-derived CDR1 and CDR2 are MGHRA and YSYEKL. The V gene end was trimmed by 6 bases and the J gene end by 15 bases; junction bases not matched to a gene: 11. The CDR3 is CASRKGAGLWFF. The DNA of the CDR3 is TGCGCCAGCAGAAAGGGGGCGGGCCTTTGGTTCTTC.

Ten or more counts support this clone. This chain connects TRBV2 to TRBJ1-5; TRBD1 matches 8 bases. Germline V lookup: CDR1 SNHLY, CDR2 FYNNEI. The CDR3 length is 15 residues. Trimming removed 5 bases from V and 9 bases from J; junction bases left unmatched: 12. The CDR3 is CASSNEGQGLLPQHF. The CDR3 DNA reads TGTGCCAGCAGTAACGAAGGACAGGGCCTATTGCCCCAGCATTTT.